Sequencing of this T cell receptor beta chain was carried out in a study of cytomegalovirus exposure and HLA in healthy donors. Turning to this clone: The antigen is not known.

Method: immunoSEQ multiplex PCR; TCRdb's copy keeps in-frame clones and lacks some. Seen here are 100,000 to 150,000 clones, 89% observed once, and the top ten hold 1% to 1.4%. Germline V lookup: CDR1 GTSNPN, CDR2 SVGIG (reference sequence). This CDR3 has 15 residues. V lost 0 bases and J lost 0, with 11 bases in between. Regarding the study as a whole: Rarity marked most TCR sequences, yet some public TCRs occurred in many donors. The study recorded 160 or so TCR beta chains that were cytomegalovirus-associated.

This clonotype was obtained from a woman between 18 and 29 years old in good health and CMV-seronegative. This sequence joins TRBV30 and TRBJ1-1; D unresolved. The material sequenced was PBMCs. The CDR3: CAWSVSPIMNTEAFF. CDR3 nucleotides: TGTGCCTGGAGTGTATCTCCTATCATGAACACTGAAGCTTTCTTT.